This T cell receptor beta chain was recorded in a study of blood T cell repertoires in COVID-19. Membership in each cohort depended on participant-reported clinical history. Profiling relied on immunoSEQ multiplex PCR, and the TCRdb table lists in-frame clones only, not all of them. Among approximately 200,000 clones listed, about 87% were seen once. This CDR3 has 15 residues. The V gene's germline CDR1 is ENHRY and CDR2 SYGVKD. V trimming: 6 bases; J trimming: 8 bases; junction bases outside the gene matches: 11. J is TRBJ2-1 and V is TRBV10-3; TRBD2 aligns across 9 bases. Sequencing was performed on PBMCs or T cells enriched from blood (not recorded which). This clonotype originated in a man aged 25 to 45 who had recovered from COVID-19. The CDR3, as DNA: TGTGCCATCAGGACCGGGACTAGCTCTACCCATGAGCAGTTCTTC. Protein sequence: CAIRTGTSSTHEQFF.